One sample yielded the 27 T cell receptor beta chains listed below, sequenced in a study of regulatory T cells. Study results and caveats: Hydrophobic residues at CDR3 positions 6 and 7 were enriched in conventional CD4+ T cells of CD3G-deficient patients.

Antigen specificity for these receptors is unknown. The PCR used 52 TRBV and 13 TRBJ primers. Repertoires were generated with immunoSEQ multiplex PCR, while TCRdb's copy carries only in-frame clones and drops some. The table includes 30,000 to 40,000 clones, 89% detected once. The sequenced sample was conventional CD4+ T cells sorted from blood. The receptors come from a person aged 18 to 29 with CD3G deficiency.

This chain links TRBV6-6 with TRBJ1-2; tentative D call: TRBD1 (5 bases). The germline V gene has CDR1 MNHNY and CDR2 SVGAGI (reference sequence). The CDR3 is made up of 12 amino acids. Between the trimmed V and J ends, which lost 5 bases and 5 bases, there was a span of 9 bases. CDR3 amino acids: CASSRRQYGYTF. The CDR3 DNA reads TGTGCCAGCAGTCGACGACAGTATGGCTACACCTTC.

This chain links TRBV6-1 with TRBJ1-2; a possible D gene is TRBD1 (6 bases). V lost 4 bases, J lost 4 bases, and 19 bases lay in between. The germline gives CDR1 MNHNS, CDR2 SASEGT. The CDR3 has 16 residues. CDR3 coding DNA: TGTGCCAGCAGTGCCCGGGACACCCGATGGGTCTATGGCTACACCTTC. Encoded protein: CASSARDTRWVYGYTF.

The chain couples TRBV7-2 to TRBJ2-6; no definite D call. Trimming stripped 1 base from V and 0 bases from J, with 10 bases between. Germline V CDR1 and CDR2: SGHTA, FQGNSA. The CDR3 contains 17 residues. The CDR3 loop is CASSLGPVRSGANVLTF. CDR3 coding DNA: TGTGCCAGCAGCTTAGGGCCAGTCCGCTCTGGGGCCAACGTCCTGACTTTC. Combining the CDR3 with reference TRBV7-2 and TRBJ2-6 gives the whole variable domain GAGVSQSPSNKVTEKGKDVELRCDPISGHTALYWYRQSLGQGLEFLIYFQGNSAPDKSGLPSDRFSAERTGGSVSTLTIQRTQQEDSAVYLCASSLGPVRSGANVLTFGAGSRLTVL.

V and J are TRBV18 and TRBJ2-7; 7 positions match TRBD1. Germline CDR1 is KGHSH and CDR2 is LQKENI. This CDR3 region has 13 residues. Germline trimming cut 3 bases from V and 2 bases from J; bases unmatched to any gene: 1. The CDR3 region has the DNA TGTGCCAGCTCACCCCAGGGGGCCTACGAGCAGTACTTC. Translated: CASSPQGAYEQYF.

The V call is TRBV6-1, the J call TRBJ2-7; no clear D gene. V was cut by 6 bases and J by 3 bases, with 6 bases left in between. CDR1 is MNHNS and CDR2 is SASEGT in the germline V gene. The CDR3 is 11 residues long. CDR3 loop: CASREYYEQYF. DNA for the CDR3: TGTGCCAGCAGGGAATACTACGAGCAGTACTTC.

The chain links TRBV14 to TRBJ1-2; the D is unclear. Looked up from germline, CDR1 is SGHDN and CDR2 is FVKESK. The CDR3 sequence is 11 residues long. The CDR3 sequence is CPPCGVYGYTF. Written as DNA, the CDR3 is TGTCCCCCTTGTGGGGTCTATGGCTACACCTTC. The full variable domain, rest sourced from reference TRBV14 and TRBJ1-2, is EAGVTQFPSHSVIEKGQTVTLRCDPISGHDNLYWYRRVMGKEIKFLLHFVKESKQDESGMPNNRFLAERTGGTYSTLKVQPAELEDSGVYFCPPCGVYGYTFGSGTRLTVV.

The J gene is TRBJ2-7, the V gene TRBV19; D is ambiguous. V was cut by 5 bases and J by 0 bases, with 11 bases left in between. This CDR3 is 14 amino acids long. Germline assignment: CDR1 LNHDA and CDR2 SQIVND (reference sequence). CDR3 loop: CASSPTVYSYEQYF. As DNA, the CDR3 is TGTGCCAGTAGTCCCACAGTGTACTCCTACGAGCAGTACTTC.

This chain joins TRBV6-1 and TRBJ1-2; TRBD1 matches at 7 bases. Germline trimming cut 6 bases from V and 4 bases from J; bases unmatched to any gene: 8. Germline-derived CDR1 and CDR2 are MNHNS and SASEGT. The CDR3 is 14 residues long. The CDR3 is CASRITGAGYGYTF. In DNA form, the CDR3 reads TGTGCCAGCAGGATTACAGGGGCGGGCTATGGCTACACCTTC.

This rearrangement joins TRBV19 to TRBJ2-5; a possible D gene is TRBD2 (6 bases). Germline loops: CDR1 LNHDA, CDR2 SQIVND (reference sequence). Deletions cut 1 base from V and 3 bases from J, with 6 bases between. The CDR3 spans 13 residues. CDR3 sequence (DNA): TGTGCCAGTAGTATAGGCGGGGAAGAGACCCAGTACTTC. Protein: CASSIGGEETQYF.

V and J are TRBV6-1 and TRBJ1-5; D gene ambiguous. Germline V lookup: CDR1 MNHNS, CDR2 SASEGT. Between the trimmed V and J ends, which lost 6 bases and 11 bases, there was a span of 14 bases. The CDR3 length is 12 residues. This CDR3 is CASRPRFGAQHF. The CDR3 bases are TGTGCCAGCAGGCCCAGATTTGGGGCCCAGCATTTT.

This chain uses TRBV19 with TRBJ1-2; a weak D match, TRBD1 (5 bases). The V end lost 8 bases, the J end lost 2 bases, and 9 bases lay between the germline ends. The germline V gene encodes CDR1 LNHDA and CDR2 SQIVND (reference sequence). The CDR3 is 12 amino acids. The CDR3 protein is CASGGRNYGYTF. In DNA, the CDR3 is TGTGCCAGTGGGGGACGAAACTATGGCTACACCTTC.

V usage is TRBV19 and J usage is TRBJ1-5; D remains ambiguous. Per the germline V gene, CDR1 is LNHDA and CDR2 is SQIVND (reference sequence). Trimming removed 1 base from V and 6 bases from J, with 7 bases in between. The CDR3 totals 13 residues. For the CDR3, the DNA is TGTGCCAGTAGTATAGGGGGTGGTCAGCCCCAGCATTTT. Translating gives CASSIGGGQPQHF.

The rearrangement links TRBV11-2 to TRBJ2-3, with D unresolved. With 1 base removed from V and 6 bases from J, the gap between germline ends came to 8 bases. Germline V gene sequence: CDR1 SGHAT, CDR2 FQNNGV. The CDR3 covers 13 residues. The CDR3 sequence: CASSLGWRDTQYF. The CDR3 nucleotides read TGTGCCAGCAGCTTAGGTTGGCGTGATACGCAGTATTTT.

The V call is TRBV6-1, the J call TRBJ1-1, with 8 positions matching TRBD1. The germline CDR1 and CDR2 sequences are MNHNS and SASEGT. J was trimmed by 10 bases and V by 5 bases; bases with no gene match: 12. This CDR3 has 14 amino acids. CDR3 coding DNA: TGTGCCAGCAGTTCGGGACAGGCCTACCGGGGAGCTTTCTTT. Translating it yields CASSSGQAYRGAFF.

V and J are TRBV28 and TRBJ1-2; TRBD1 agrees at 8 bases. CDR1 MDHEN and CDR2 SYDVKM come from the germline V gene. This CDR3 spans 14 amino acids. The ends lost 6 bases at V and 7 bases at J; junction bases unmatched: 10. CDR3: CASRPQQGASGYTF. CDR3 coding DNA: TGTGCCAGCAGACCCCAGCAGGGGGCAAGTGGCTACACCTTC.

This chain links TRBV5-1 with TRBJ2-5; 7 positions match TRBD1. Germline-derived CDR1 and CDR2 are SGHRS and YFSETQ. The CDR3 has 11 residues. The ends lost 3 bases at V and 14 bases at J; junction bases unmatched: 7. The CDR3 sequence is CASSSGTEVYF. CDR3 DNA sequence: TGCGCCAGCAGCTCCGGGACAGAGGTATACTTC.

The chain recombines TRBV7-2 with TRBJ2-5, with TRBD2 matching 8 bases. The CDR3 extends over 14 amino acids. Looked up from germline, CDR1 is SGHTA and CDR2 is FQGNSA. V trimming: 5 bases; J trimming: 5 bases; junction bases outside the gene matches: 7. CDR3 in amino acids: CASSLNPGGETQYF. Written as DNA, the CDR3 is TGTGCCAGCAGCCTCAACCCGGGAGGGGAGACCCAGTACTTC. Looking up the rest from reference TRBV7-2 and TRBJ2-5 gives the full variable domain: GAGVSQSPSNKVTEKGKDVELRCDPISGHTALYWYRQSLGQGLEFLIYFQGNSAPDKSGLPSDRFSAERTGGSVSTLTIQRTQQEDSAVYLCASSLNPGGETQYFGPGTRLLVL.

This clone appeared a single time. This chain connects TRBV7-8 to TRBJ2-5; D is possibly TRBD2 (6 bases). The ends were cut back, 3 bases at V and 4 bases at J, with 12 bases in the middle. The germline gives CDR1 SGHVS, CDR2 FQNEAQ. CDR3 length equals 14 residues. The CDR3 coding sequence is TGTGCCAGCAGCTTGGGGGGTTTGGGAGAGACCCAGTACTTC. Amino acid sequence: CASSLGGLGETQYF.

The chain combines TRBV28 with TRBJ1-5; D possibly corresponds to TRBD1 (5 bases). This CDR3 has 13 amino acids. The V and J ends lost 6 bases and 6 bases respectively, with 12 bases between them. Germline assignment: CDR1 MDHEN and CDR2 SYDVKM. The CDR3 region is CASSLAGSQPQHF. The DNA for the CDR3 is TGTGCCAGCAGCCTCGCAGGGTCTCAGCCCCAGCATTTT.

V is TRBV6-1 and J is TRBJ2-7; D gene uncertain. CDR3 length: 13 amino acids. Germline V CDR1 and CDR2: MNHNS, SASEGT. V gave up 6 bases and J gave up 3 bases, with 12 bases separating them. CDR3 sequence (DNA): TGTGCCAGCAGGCCGCCGGGCCTCTACGAGCAGTACTTC. Encoded protein: CASRPPGLYEQYF.

The rearrangement uses TRBV28 and TRBJ2-3; no firm D call. Germline loops: CDR1 MDHEN, CDR2 SYDVKM. V lost 3 bases to trimming and J lost 0 bases, with 4 bases between them. CDR3 size: 13 residues. The CDR3 DNA is TGTGCCAGCAGTTTTGTAAGCACAGATACGCAGTATTTT. Its translation is CASSFVSTDTQYF.

The chain is built from TRBV6-1 and TRBJ2-7; D is ambiguous. Germline V gene data show CDR1 as MNHNS and CDR2 as SASEGT. Trimming took 2 bases from V and 5 from J, leaving 7 bases between them. The CDR3 totals 12 residues. This CDR3 reads CASSEFRDEQYF. In nucleotides, the CDR3 is TGTGCCAGCAGTGAATTTAGGGACGAGCAGTACTTC.

J is TRBJ2-3 and V is TRBV5-1; D is unresolved. CDR3 size: 16 residues. Germline V lookup: CDR1 SGHRS, CDR2 YFSETQ. The V gene lost 0 bases and the J gene lost 0 bases, with 11 bases spanning the gap. CDR3 DNA: TGCGCCAGCAGCTTGGGGGGATCGCGGAGCACAGATACGCAGTATTTT. Encoded protein: CASSLGGSRSTDTQYF.

V usage is TRBV19 and J usage is TRBJ2-3; D unclear. This CDR3 has 13 amino acids. From germline, CDR1 is LNHDA and CDR2 SQIVND (reference sequence). The germline V and J ends were trimmed by 3 bases and 5 bases, with 9 bases remaining between them. In DNA form, the CDR3 reads TGTGCCAGTAGTATCATACCCGGAGATACGCAGTATTTT. Amino acid sequence: CASSIIPGDTQYF.

The chain is built from TRBV7-8 and TRBJ1-4; D gene unclear. This CDR3 comprises 15 residues. Trimming pared 5 bases from V and 3 bases from J, leaving 13 bases between. The germline V gene encodes CDR1 SGHVS and CDR2 FQNEAQ. The CDR3 loop reads CASSTDIGSNEKLFF. CDR3 nucleotides: TGTGCCAGCAGCACCGACATAGGATCTAATGAAAAACTGTTTTTT.

The rearrangement links TRBV6-1 to TRBJ1-1; D possibly corresponds to TRBD1 (6 bases). CDR1 MNHNS and CDR2 SASEGT come from the germline V gene. V lost 8 bases to trimming and J lost 0 bases, with 10 bases between them. CDR3 length: 13 amino acids. The CDR3 protein is CASRGQLNTEAFF. DNA of the CDR3: TGTGCCAGCCGAGGACAGCTGAACACTGAAGCTTTCTTT.

The CDR3 protein is CASSPGGPYGYTF. The CDR3 nucleotides read TGTGCCAGCTCACCGGGAGGACCCTATGGCTACACCTTC. The chain carries TRBV18 and TRBJ1-2; D gene unclear. CDR3 length equals 13 residues. CDR1 KGHSH and CDR2 LQKENI come from the germline V gene. V was cut by 3 bases and J by 4 bases, with 9 bases left in between.